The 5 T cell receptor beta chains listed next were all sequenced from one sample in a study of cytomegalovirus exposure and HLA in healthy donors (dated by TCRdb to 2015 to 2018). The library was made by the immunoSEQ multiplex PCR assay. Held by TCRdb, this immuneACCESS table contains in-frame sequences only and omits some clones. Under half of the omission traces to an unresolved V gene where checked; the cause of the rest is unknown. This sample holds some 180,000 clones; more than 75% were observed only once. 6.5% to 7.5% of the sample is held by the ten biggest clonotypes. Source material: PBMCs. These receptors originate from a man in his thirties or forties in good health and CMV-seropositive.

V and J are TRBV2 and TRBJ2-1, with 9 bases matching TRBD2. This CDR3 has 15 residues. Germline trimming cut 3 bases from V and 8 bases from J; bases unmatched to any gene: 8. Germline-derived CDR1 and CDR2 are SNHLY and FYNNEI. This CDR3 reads CASSDASGIDHEQFF. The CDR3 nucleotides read TGTGCCAGCAGTGACGCTAGCGGGATCGACCATGAGCAGTTCTTC.

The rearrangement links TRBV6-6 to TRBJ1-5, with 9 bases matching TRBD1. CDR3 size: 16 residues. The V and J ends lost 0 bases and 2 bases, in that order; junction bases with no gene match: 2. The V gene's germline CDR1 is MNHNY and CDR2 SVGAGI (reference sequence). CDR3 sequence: CASSYSGQGGNQPQHF. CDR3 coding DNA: TGTGCCAGCAGTTACTCGGGACAGGGAGGCAATCAGCCCCAGCATTTT.

CDR3 nucleotides: TGTGCCAGCAGCAATAGGGTCGGCGGGAAGGAGACCCAGTACTTC. Its translation is CASSNRVGGKETQYF. The chain employs TRBV13 and TRBJ2-5; D is perhaps TRBD2 (6 bases). The V and J ends lost 5 bases and 5 bases respectively, with 18 bases between them. The germline CDR1 and CDR2 sequences are PRHDT and FYEKMQ (reference sequence). The CDR3 runs 15 residues.

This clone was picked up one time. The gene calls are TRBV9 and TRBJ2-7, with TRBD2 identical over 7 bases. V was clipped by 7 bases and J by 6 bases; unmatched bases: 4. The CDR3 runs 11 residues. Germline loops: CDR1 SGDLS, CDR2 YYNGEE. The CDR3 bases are TGTGCCAGCCGGGGGGAGGGCGAGCAGTACTTC. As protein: CASRGEGEQYF.

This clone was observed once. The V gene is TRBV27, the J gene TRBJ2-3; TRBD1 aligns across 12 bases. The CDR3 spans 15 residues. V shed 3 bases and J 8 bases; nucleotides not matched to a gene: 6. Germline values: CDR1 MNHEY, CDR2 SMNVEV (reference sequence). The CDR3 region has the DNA TGTGCCAGCAGTTTGAGGGACAGGGGGCCAGGTACGCAGTATTTT. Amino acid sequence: CASSLRDRGPGTQYF.